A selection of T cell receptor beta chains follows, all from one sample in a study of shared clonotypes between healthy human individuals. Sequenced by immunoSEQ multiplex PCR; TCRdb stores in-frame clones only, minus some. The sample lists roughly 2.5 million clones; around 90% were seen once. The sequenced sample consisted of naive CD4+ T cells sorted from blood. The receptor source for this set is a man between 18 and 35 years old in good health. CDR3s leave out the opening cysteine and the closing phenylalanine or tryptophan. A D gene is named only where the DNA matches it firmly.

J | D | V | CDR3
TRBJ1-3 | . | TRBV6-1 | ASSPGRARNTIY
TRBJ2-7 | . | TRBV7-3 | ASSHGAGNEQY
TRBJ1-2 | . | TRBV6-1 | ASSDGGIYT
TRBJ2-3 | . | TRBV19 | ASREAASDTQY
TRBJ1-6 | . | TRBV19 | ASSIQGSNSPLH
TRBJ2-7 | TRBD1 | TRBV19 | ASSNRDSLYEQY
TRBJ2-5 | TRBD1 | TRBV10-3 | AIARDRAQETQY
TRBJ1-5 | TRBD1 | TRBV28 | ASSFARTGKVNQPQH
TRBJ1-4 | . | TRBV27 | ASSLEGAQMAEKLF
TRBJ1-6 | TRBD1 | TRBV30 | AWNTGGGGGNSYNSPLH
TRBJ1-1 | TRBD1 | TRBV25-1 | ASSEQGAVTEAF
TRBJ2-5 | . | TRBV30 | AWSVSQNQETQY
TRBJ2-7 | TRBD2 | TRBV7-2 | ASTFGGRDWNSYEQY
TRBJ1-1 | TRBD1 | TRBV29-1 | SCTGGGNTEAF
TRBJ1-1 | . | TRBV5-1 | ASSLGSADDTEAF
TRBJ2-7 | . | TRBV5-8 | ASSLGHGTYEQY
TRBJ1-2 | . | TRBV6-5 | ASSRHNNYGYT
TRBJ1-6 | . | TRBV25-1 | ASSVETANSPLH
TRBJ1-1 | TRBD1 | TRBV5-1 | ASSSTGEGTEAF
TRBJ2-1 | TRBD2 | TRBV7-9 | ASSPWGLAGEFAV
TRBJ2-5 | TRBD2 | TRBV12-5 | ASGDIAGQETQY
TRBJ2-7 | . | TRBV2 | ASSGEAYEQY
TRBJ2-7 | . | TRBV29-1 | SGIRDSEQY
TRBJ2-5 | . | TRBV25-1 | ASSETGTKRAQY